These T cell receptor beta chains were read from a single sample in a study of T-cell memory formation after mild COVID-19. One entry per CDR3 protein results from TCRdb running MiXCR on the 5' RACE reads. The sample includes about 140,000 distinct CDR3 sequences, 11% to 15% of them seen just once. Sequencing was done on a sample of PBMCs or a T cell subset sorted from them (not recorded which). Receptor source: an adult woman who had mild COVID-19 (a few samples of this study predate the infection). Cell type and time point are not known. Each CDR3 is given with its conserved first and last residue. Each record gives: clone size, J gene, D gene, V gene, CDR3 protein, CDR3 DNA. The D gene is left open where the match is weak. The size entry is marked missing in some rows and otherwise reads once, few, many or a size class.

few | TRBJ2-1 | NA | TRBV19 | CASSIGLVGYNEQFF | TGTGCCAGTAGTATCGGTCTAGTTGGGTACAATGAGCAGTTCTTC
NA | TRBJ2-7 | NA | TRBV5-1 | CASSLNVYEQYF | TGCGCCAGCAGCTTAAACGTTTACGAGCAGTACTTC
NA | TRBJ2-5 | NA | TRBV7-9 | CASSLGLHEETQYF | TGTGCCAGCAGCTTAGGACTACACGAAGAGACCCAGTACTTC
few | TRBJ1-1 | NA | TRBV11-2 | CASSFNGLNTEAFF | TGTGCCAGCAGCTTTAATGGGCTGAACACTGAAGCTTTCTTT
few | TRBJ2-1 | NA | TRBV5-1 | CASSPFRGRLVNEQFF | TGCGCCAGCAGCCCCTTCCGCGGAAGATTAGTAAATGAGCAGTTCTTC
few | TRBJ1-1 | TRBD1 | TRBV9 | CASSINRDRGPDTEAFF | TGTGCCAGCAGCATCAACCGGGACAGGGGGCCAGACACTGAAGCTTTCTTT
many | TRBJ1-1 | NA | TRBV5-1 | CASSLGRGMSTEAFF | TGCGCCAGCAGCTTGGGTCGGGGAATGAGCACTGAAGCTTTCTTT
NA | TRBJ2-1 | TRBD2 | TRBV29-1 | CSVMERGGLNEQFF | TGCAGCGTAATGGAGCGGGGGGGGCTCAATGAGCAGTTCTTC
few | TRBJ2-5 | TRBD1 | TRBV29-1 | CSVEGWTGEEETQYF | TGCAGCGTTGAAGGTTGGACAGGGGAGGAAGAGACCCAGTACTTC
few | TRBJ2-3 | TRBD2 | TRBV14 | CASSQSGLARSYF | TGTGCCAGCAGCCAATCCGGACTAGCGAGGTCCTATTTT
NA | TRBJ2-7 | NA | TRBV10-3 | CAISESMASGHDEQYF | TGTGCCATCAGTGAGTCGATGGCCAGTGGGCACGACGAGCAGTACTTC
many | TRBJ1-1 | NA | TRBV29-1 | CSVAGEGAEAFF | TGCAGCGTGGCAGGGGAGGGGGCTGAAGCTTTCTTT
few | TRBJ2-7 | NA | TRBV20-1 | CSARELTGTYEQYF | TGCAGTGCTAGAGAGTTGACGGGGACCTACGAGCAGTACTTC
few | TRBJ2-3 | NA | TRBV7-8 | CASSLVGPADTQYF | TGTGCCAGCAGCTTAGTGGGCCCGGCAGATACGCAGTATTTT
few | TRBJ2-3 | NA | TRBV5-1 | CASSPAQGSTDTQYF | TGCGCCAGCAGCCCGGCGCAGGGTAGCACAGATACGCAGTATTTT
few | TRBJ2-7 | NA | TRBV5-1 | CASSLGDLYEQYF | TGCGCCAGCAGCTTGGGAGATCTCTACGAGCAGTACTTC
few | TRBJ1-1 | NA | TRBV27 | CASSPGQTSFTEAFF | TGTGCCAGCAGTCCCGGACAGACCAGCTTTACTGAAGCTTTCTTT
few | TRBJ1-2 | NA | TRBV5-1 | CASSLTDSFYGYTF | TGCGCCAGCAGCTTAACAGACTCCTTCTATGGCTACACCTTC
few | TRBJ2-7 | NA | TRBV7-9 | CASSLGNRVREQYF | TGTGCCAGCAGCTTAGGGAACAGGGTGAGGGAGCAGTACTTC
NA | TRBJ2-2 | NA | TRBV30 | CAWSLTTGELFF | TGTGCCTGGAGTTTAACCACCGGGGAGCTGTTTTTT
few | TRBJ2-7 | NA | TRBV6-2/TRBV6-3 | CASSYEAYEQYF | TGTGCCAGCAGTTACGAAGCCTACGAGCAGTACTTC
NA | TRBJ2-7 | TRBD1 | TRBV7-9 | CASSARDRSNYEQYF | TGTGCCAGCAGCGCCCGGGACAGGTCGAACTACGAGCAGTACTTC
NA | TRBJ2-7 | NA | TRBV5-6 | CASSLAGRAMDEQYF | TGTGCCAGCAGCTTGGCAGGCAGGGCTATGGACGAGCAGTACTTC
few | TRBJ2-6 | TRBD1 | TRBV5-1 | CASSALQGVGGANVLTF | TGCGCCAGCAGCGCCCTACAGGGGGTAGGGGGGGCCAACGTCCTGACTTTC
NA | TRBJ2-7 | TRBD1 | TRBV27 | CASSPGTVGEQYF | TGTGCCAGCAGCCCGGGGACAGTGGGCGAGCAGTACTTC
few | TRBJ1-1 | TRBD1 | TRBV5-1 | CASSQTGGLGTEAFF | TGCGCCAGCAGCCAGACAGGGGGCTTGGGCACTGAAGCTTTCTTT
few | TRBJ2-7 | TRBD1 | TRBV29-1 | CSVDGTGYEQYF | TGCAGCGTTGATGGGACAGGCTACGAGCAGTACTTC
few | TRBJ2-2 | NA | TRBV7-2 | CASSLFRGPDTGELFF | TGTGCCAGCAGCTTATTTCGGGGGCCGGACACCGGGGAGCTGTTTTTT
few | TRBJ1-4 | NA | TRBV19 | CASSTTYVTGIGKLFF | TGTGCCAGTAGTACAACTTACGTTACAGGGATCGGAAAACTGTTTTTT
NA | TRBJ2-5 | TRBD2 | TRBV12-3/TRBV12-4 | CASSRTSGYQETQYF | TGTGCCAGCAGTCGGACTAGCGGCTACCAAGAGACCCAGTACTTC
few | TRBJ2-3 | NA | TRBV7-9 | CASSPVSGLDTQYF | TGTGCCAGCAGCCCAGTATCGGGGCTAGATACGCAGTATTTT
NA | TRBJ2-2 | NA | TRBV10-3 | CASRRGAALGTGELFF | TGTGCCAGTCGGCGGGGAGCTGCTTTGGGTACCGGGGAGCTGTTTTTT